The 26 T cell receptor beta chains listed next were all sequenced from one sample in a study of early T cells in non-severe SARS-CoV-2 infection. TCRdb redid the calling of the 5' RACE reads with MiXCR, one entry per CDR3 protein. The table records about 80,000 distinct CDR3 sequences, about 6% of them present only once. The sample consisted of whole blood. These receptors came from an adult who was a healthcare worker with PCR-confirmed SARS-CoV-2 infection or an uninfected control (not recorded which).

The J gene is TRBJ2-1, the V gene TRBV20-1, with TRBD2 as a possible D gene (6 bases). This CDR3 comprises 14 residues. The ends were cut back, 1 base at V and 4 bases at J, with 11 bases in the middle. Germline CDR1 is DFQATT and CDR2 is SNEGSKA (reference sequence). The DNA of the CDR3 is TGCAGTGCTAGAGCTAGCGCGGATTACAATGAGCAGTTCTTC. Its translation is CSARASADYNEQFF.

This clonotype has just a few counts. V gene TRBV7-8 combines with J gene TRBJ2-3; TRBD2 matches 13 bases. Germline CDR1 is SGHVS and CDR2 is FQNEAQ. Germline trimming cut 5 bases from V and 0 bases from J; bases unmatched to any gene: 8. The CDR3 runs 18 residues. CDR3 amino acids: CASSLRLAGGVSTDTQYF. In DNA, the CDR3 is TGTGCCAGCAGCCTCCGACTAGCGGGGGGAGTTAGCACAGATACGCAGTATTTT. The variable domain in full, with the rest retrieved from reference TRBV7-8 and TRBJ2-3, is GAGVSQSPRYKVAKRGQDVALRCDPISGHVSLFWYQQALGQGPEFLTYFQNEAQLDKSGLPSDRFFAERPEGSVSTLKIQRTQQEDSAVYLCASSLRLAGGVSTDTQYFGPGTRLTVL.

V gene TRBV7-2 combines with J gene TRBJ2-2, with D hard to call. The CDR3 is 14 amino acids. The ends were cut back, 1 base at V and 4 bases at J, with 7 bases in the middle. The germline gives CDR1 SGHTA, CDR2 FQGNSA. The CDR3 DNA is TGTGCCAGCAGCTTAGTAGCAGCCACCGGGGAGCTGTTTTTT. Amino acid sequence: CASSLVAATGELFF.

This clonotype was counted ten times or more. This rearrangement joins TRBV29-1 to TRBJ2-3; D is ambiguous. Germline V lookup: CDR1 SQVTM, CDR2 ANQGSEA. The length of the CDR3 is 12 residues. The ends were cut back, 3 bases at V and 2 bases at J, with 6 bases in the middle. The CDR3 region is CSVESNTDTQYF. CDR3 in DNA: TGCAGCGTTGAGAGTAACACAGATACGCAGTATTTT.

This clonotype was observed many times. This sequence joins TRBV10-1 and TRBJ2-6; either TRBD1 or TRBD2 may fit D (5 bases each). CDR1 WNHNN and CDR2 SYGVQD come from the germline V gene (reference sequence). Trimming shortened V by 8 bases and J by 2 bases, and 19 bases separated the two germline ends. This CDR3 is 17 amino acids long. This CDR3 is CASGRDDLSPGANVLTF. The CDR3 DNA reads TGCGCCAGCGGCCGGGACGATCTTTCCCCTGGGGCCAACGTCCTGACTTTC.

The sample holds many counts of this clonotype. This chain links TRBV20-1 with TRBJ2-7; perhaps TRBD2 as D (5 bases). Germline V CDR1 and CDR2: DFQATT, SNEGSKA (reference sequence). This CDR3 is built from 12 residues. The germline V and J ends were trimmed by 3 bases and 3 bases, with 9 bases remaining between them. DNA of the CDR3: TGCAGTGCTAGCGGGGAAAACTACGAGCAGTACTTC. Translation gives CSASGENYEQYF.

This clonotype came up a few times. The chain is built from TRBV5-1 and TRBJ2-7; TRBD1 agrees at 9 bases. V was pared by 2 bases and J by 6 bases, with 3 bases of the junction left unmatched. Germline values: CDR1 SGHRS, CDR2 YFSETQ. CDR3 length equals 13 residues. The CDR3 nucleotides read TGCGCCAGCAGCTTAACAGGGGGCGGCGAGCAGTACTTC. Translating it yields CASSLTGGGEQYF.

This clonotype was recorded at least ten times. This chain joins TRBV7-6 and TRBJ2-7, with TRBD2 matching 9 bases. V was pared by 5 bases and J by 6 bases, with 11 bases of the junction left unmatched. The CDR3 totals 15 residues. Looked up from germline, CDR1 is SGHVS and CDR2 is FNYEAQ. This chain's CDR3 is CASSPIAGGQLEQYF. The CDR3 nucleotides read TGTGCCAGCAGCCCGATCGCGGGAGGGCAACTCGAGCAGTACTTC.

In its sample, this clonotype was seen a few times. This rearrangement joins TRBV18 to TRBJ2-7, with 7 positions matching TRBD2. CDR3 length equals 15 residues. The trim removed 0 bases at V and 6 bases at J, leaving 8 bases unmatched. CDR1 is KGHSH and CDR2 is LQKENI in the germline V gene. CDR3 nucleotide sequence: TGTGCCAGCTCACCACCGGACCGGGGCGGGGGCGAGCAGTACTTC. Translated: CASSPPDRGGGEQYF.

This clonotype has only a few counts. The chain links TRBV20-1 to TRBJ2-7, with D possibly matching TRBD1 (5 bases). The V end lost 0 bases, the J end lost 2 bases, and 11 bases lay between the germline ends. The CDR3 consists of 14 residues. The germline V gene encodes CDR1 DFQATT and CDR2 SNEGSKA (reference sequence). CDR3 bases: TGCAGTGCTAGAGATAGTACAGGCACCTACGAGCAGTACTTC. Translated, it gives CSARDSTGTYEQYF.

This clonotype appeared a few times. The chain links TRBV2 to TRBJ2-5; unclear D gene. V gave up 4 bases and J gave up 7 bases, with 13 bases separating them. Per germline, CDR1 SNHLY and CDR2 FYNNEI. This CDR3 has 13 amino acids. CDR3 amino acids: CASSAVTGRTQYF. The CDR3 DNA is TGTGCCAGCAGTGCGGTTACCGGCAGGACCCAGTACTTC.

This clonotype was counted ten times or more. The chain is built from TRBV20-1 and TRBJ2-7; maybe TRBD1 (7 bases). The CDR3 has 18 amino acids. V was trimmed by 3 bases and J by 0 bases, leaving 24 bases between them. Germline V lookup: CDR1 DFQATT, CDR2 SNEGSKA (reference sequence). CDR3 region: CSASGTAPGGLHSYEQYF. The CDR3 nucleotides are TGCAGTGCTAGTGGGACAGCCCCTGGGGGACTCCACTCCTACGAGCAGTACTTC.

There are a few counts of this clonotype. The junction does not match germline at one end; this may be a read error. The rearrangement joins TRBV6-5 to TRBJ1-1; D might be TRBD1 (5 bases). The length of the CDR3 is 13 residues. The V gene's germline CDR1 is MNHEY and CDR2 SVGAGI. CDR3 protein: CASQPPGMAEVFF. For the CDR3, the DNA is TGTGCCAGCCAACCTCCAGGGATGGCTGAAGTTTTCTTT.

The rearrangement joins TRBV11-2 to TRBJ2-5; 7 bases map to TRBD1. V lost 6 bases, J lost 3 bases, and 7 bases stayed unmatched. Germline-derived CDR1 and CDR2 are SGHAT and FQNNGV. The CDR3 covers 14 residues. CDR3 protein: CASRRRDREETQYF. CDR3 nucleotides: TGTGCCAGCAGGCGTCGAGACAGGGAAGAGACCCAGTACTTC.

Ten or more counts support this clonotype. This chain joins TRBV29-1 and TRBJ2-3; tentative D call: TRBD1 (6 bases). The V end lost 4 bases, the J end lost 4 bases, and 15 bases lay between the germline ends. This CDR3 has 14 amino acids. Germline CDR1 is SQVTM and CDR2 is ANQGSEA. CDR3 protein: CSVALFQGPDTQYF. DNA for the CDR3: TGCAGCGTTGCCTTGTTCCAGGGGCCAGATACGCAGTATTTT.

The sample holds a few counts of this clonotype. The chain links TRBV20-1 to TRBJ1-1, with 7 bases matching TRBD1. From germline, CDR1 is DFQATT and CDR2 SNEGSKA (reference sequence). V lost 4 bases to trimming and J lost 12 bases; unmatched junction nucleotides: 8. The CDR3 length is 11 residues. The CDR3 reads CSAMGQWLTFF. The CDR3 region has the DNA TGCAGTGCTATGGGACAGTGGCTTACTTTCTTT.

There are a few counts of this clonotype. The chain uses TRBV28 and TRBJ2-7; possibly TRBD1 for D (6 bases). Germline-derived CDR1 and CDR2 are MDHEN and SYDVKM. The V and J ends lost 6 bases and 3 bases respectively, with 15 bases between them. CDR3 length equals 14 residues. The CDR3, as DNA: TGTGCCAGCAGCCCTCAGGGGACCGGCTACGAGCAGTACTTC. Residues: CASSPQGTGYEQYF.

This clonotype was seen more than once but under ten times. The chain recombines TRBV5-5 with TRBJ2-7; D is perhaps TRBD1 (5 bases). V gave up 0 bases and J gave up 6 bases, with 13 bases separating them. Germline V CDR1 and CDR2: SGHKS, YYEKEE (reference sequence). The CDR3 has 14 amino acids. CDR3 in amino acids: CASSLVQGNCEQYF. In nucleotides, the CDR3 is TGTGCCAGCAGCTTGGTCCAGGGAAACTGCGAGCAGTACTTC.

This clonotype was seen a few times. The J gene is TRBJ2-1, the V gene TRBV5-4, with 10 nucleotides matching TRBD2. The germline V gene encodes CDR1 SGHNT and CDR2 YYREEE (reference sequence). This CDR3 has 16 amino acids. The V and J ends lost 4 bases and 4 bases, in that order; junction bases with no gene match: 8. CDR3 loop: CASSPGAGGTYNEQFF. The CDR3 bases are TGTGCCAGCAGCCCTGGAGCGGGAGGGACATACAATGAGCAGTTCTTC.

This clonotype was observed at least ten times. This chain connects TRBV12-2 to TRBJ2-7. TRBV12-2 is given as a pseudogene. The CDR3 runs to 15 residues. The CDR3: CASRLYRAVTYEQYF. In DNA, the CDR3 is TGTGCAAGTCGCTTATATCGGGCAGTTACCTACGAGCAGTACTTC.

The genes are TRBV3-1 and TRBJ2-7; perhaps TRBD2 as D (5 bases). Germline V gives CDR1 LGHDT, CDR2 YNNKEL (reference sequence). Trimming shortened V by 4 bases and J by 2 bases, and 12 bases separated the two germline ends. CDR3 length: 14 amino acids. Here the CDR3 reads CASSLPQRAYEQYF. The CDR3 DNA reads as TGTGCCAGCAGCCTACCGCAGAGGGCCTACGAGCAGTACTTC.

This clonotype was found many times. The chain carries TRBV29-1 and TRBJ2-3; 11 bases line up with TRBD1. Germline CDR1 reads SQVTM; CDR2 reads ANQGSEA. V lost 6 bases, J lost 0 bases, and 5 bases stayed unmatched. This CDR3 is built from 15 residues. For the CDR3, the DNA is TGCAGCGTCGGAGGACAGGGGGCGAGCACAGATACGCAGTATTTT. This sequence encodes CSVGGQGASTDTQYF.

This clonotype has just a few counts. The CDR3 sequence: CASSLVGTGFADTQYF. The DNA for the CDR3 is TGTGCCAGCAGTTTAGTTGGGACAGGGTTCGCAGATACGCAGTATTTT. The chain is built from TRBV12-3 or TRBV12-4 and TRBJ2-3, with 9 bases matching TRBD1. This CDR3 comprises 16 residues. Trimming took 1 base from V and 4 from J; bases not matched to a gene: 6.

The chain links TRBV12-3 or TRBV12-4 to TRBJ1-1, with D possibly being TRBD1 (6 bases). The CDR3 spans 14 residues. V was trimmed by 3 bases and J by 3 bases, leaving 11 bases between them. This CDR3 is CASSLTGSYTEAFF. CDR3 bases: TGTGCCAGCAGTTTGACAGGTAGCTACACTGAAGCTTTCTTT.

The sample holds many counts of this clonotype. The chain carries TRBV4-1 and TRBJ2-1, with a tentative D call TRBD1 (5 bases). Trimming stripped 0 bases from V and 6 bases from J, with 9 bases between. The CDR3 length is 14 residues. Germline V gives CDR1 MGHRA, CDR2 YSYEKL. The DNA of the CDR3 is TGCGCCAGCAGCCAAGACCAGGGCCCCAATGAGCAGTTCTTC. Protein sequence: CASSQDQGPNEQFF.

This clonotype was seen ten or more times. V gene TRBV5-1 combines with J gene TRBJ2-2; D is unclear. Germline V gives CDR1 SGHRS, CDR2 YFSETQ. The CDR3 spans 13 residues. Trimming cost V 1 base and J 6 bases, with 7 bases left between them. Here the CDR3 reads CASSLKLAGELFF. The CDR3 DNA reads TGCGCCAGCAGCTTGAAATTGGCCGGGGAGCTGTTTTTT.